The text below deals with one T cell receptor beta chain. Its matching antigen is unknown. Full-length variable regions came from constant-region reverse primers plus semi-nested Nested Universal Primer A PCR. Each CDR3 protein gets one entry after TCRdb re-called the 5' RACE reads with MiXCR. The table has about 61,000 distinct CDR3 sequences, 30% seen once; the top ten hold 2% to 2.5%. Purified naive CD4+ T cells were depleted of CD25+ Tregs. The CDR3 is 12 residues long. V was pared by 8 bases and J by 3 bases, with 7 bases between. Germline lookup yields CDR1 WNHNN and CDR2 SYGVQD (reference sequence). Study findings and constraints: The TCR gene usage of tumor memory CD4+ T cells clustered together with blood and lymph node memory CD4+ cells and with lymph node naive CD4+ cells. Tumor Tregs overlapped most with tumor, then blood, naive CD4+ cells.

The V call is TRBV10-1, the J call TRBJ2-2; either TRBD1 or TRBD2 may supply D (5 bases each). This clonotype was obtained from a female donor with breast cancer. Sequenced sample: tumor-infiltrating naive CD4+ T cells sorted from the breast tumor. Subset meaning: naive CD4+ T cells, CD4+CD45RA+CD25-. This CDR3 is CASQGDTGELFF. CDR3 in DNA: TGCGCCAGCCAGGGAGACACCGGGGAGCTGTTTTTT.